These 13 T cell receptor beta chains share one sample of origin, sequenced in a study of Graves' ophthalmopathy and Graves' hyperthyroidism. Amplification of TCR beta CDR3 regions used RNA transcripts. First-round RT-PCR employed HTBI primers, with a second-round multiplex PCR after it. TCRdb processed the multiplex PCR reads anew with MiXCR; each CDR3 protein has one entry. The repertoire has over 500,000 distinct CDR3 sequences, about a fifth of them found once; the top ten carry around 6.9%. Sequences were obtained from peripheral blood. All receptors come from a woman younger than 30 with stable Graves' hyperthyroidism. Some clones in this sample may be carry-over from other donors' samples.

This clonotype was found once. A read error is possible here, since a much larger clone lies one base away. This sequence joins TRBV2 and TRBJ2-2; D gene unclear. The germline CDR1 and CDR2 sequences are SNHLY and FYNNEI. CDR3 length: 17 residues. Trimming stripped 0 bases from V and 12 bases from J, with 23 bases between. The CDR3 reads CASSEAPPVQLLRKLFF. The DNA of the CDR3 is TGTGCCAGCAGTGAAGCGCCCCCTGTACAGCTCCTGCGGAAGCTGTTTTTT.

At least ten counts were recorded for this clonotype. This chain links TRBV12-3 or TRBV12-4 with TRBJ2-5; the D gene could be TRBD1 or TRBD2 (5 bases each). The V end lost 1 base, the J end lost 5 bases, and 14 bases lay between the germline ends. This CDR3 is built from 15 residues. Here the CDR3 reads CASSLGGGPGETQYF. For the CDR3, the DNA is TGTGCCAGCAGTTTAGGGGGCGGCCCGGGGGAGACCCAGTACTTC.

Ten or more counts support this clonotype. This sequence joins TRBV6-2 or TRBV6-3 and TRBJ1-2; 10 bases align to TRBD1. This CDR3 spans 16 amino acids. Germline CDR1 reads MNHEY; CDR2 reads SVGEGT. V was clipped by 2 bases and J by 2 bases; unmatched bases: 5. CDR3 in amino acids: CASSYNPGQGNYGYTF. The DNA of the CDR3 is TGTGCCAGCAGTTACAATCCGGGACAGGGGAACTATGGCTACACCTTC.

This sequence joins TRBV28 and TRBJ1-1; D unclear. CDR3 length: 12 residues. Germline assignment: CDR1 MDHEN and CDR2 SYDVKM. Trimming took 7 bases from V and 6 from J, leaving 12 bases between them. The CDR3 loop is CASNIYRSEAFF. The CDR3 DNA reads TGTGCCAGCAATATTTATCGATCTGAAGCTTTCTTT.

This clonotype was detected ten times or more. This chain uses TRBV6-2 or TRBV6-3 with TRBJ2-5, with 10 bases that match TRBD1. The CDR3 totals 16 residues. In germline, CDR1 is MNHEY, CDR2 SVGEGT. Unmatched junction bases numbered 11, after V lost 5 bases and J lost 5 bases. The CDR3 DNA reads TGTGCCAGCAGTCCCACGACAGGGGGCTTGTCGGAGACCCAGTACTTC. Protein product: CASSPTTGGLSETQYF.

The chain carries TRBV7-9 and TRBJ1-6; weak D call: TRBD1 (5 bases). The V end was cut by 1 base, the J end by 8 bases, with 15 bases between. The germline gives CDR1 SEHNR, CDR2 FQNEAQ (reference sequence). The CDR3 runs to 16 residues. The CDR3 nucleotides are TGTGCCAGCAGCTTAGGGATTGGGGCCGCAGATTCACCCCTCCACTTT. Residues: CASSLGIGAADSPLHF.

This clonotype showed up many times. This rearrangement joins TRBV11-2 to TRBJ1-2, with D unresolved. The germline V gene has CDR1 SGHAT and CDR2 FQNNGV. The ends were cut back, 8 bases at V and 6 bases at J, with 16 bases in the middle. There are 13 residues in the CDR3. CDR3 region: CASGFGVSDGYTF. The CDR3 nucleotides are TGTGCCAGCGGATTTGGGGTTTCGGATGGCTACACCTTC.

The CDR3 here is CASSLRRLDNSPLHF. CDR3 bases: TGTGCCAGCAGTTTGAGACGGTTGGATAATTCACCCCTCCACTTT. This chain uses TRBV12-3 or TRBV12-4 with TRBJ1-6; D ambiguous. The CDR3 runs 15 residues. Trimming left V 3 bases short and J 5 bases short, with 11 bases between.

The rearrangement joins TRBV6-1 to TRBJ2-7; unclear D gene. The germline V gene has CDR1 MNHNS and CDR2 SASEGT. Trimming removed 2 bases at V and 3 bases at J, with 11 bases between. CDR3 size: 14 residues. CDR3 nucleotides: TGTGCCAGCAGTGAACCCCCGAGAGGCTACGAGCAGTACTTC. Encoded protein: CASSEPPRGYEQYF.

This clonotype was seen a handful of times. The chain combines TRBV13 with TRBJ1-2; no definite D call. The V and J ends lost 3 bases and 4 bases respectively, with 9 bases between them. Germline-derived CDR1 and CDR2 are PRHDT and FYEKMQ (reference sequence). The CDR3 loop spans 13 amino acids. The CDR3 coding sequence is TGTGCCAGCAGCTTTTTGTCCTCCTATGGCTACACCTTC. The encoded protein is CASSFLSSYGYTF. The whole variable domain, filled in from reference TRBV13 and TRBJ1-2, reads AAGVIQSPRHLIKEKRETATLKCYPIPRHDTVYWYQQGPGQDPQFLISFYEKMQSDKGSIPDRFSAQQFSDYHSELNMSSLELGDSALYFCASSFLSSYGYTFGSGTRLTVV.

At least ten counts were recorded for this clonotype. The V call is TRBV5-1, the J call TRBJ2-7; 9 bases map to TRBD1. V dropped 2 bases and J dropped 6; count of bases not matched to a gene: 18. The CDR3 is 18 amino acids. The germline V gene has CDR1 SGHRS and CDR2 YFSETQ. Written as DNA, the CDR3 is TGCGCCAGCAGCTTATACAGGGGGCTTTGGCCTTTGGTCTGCGAGCAGTACTTC. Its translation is CASSLYRGLWPLVCEQYF.

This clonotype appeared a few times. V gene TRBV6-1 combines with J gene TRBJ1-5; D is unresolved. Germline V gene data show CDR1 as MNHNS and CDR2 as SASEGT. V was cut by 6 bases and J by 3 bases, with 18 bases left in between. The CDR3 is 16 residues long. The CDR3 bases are TGTGCCAGCAGCCCAAAGAAATGGACGGTCAATCAGCCCCAGCATTTT. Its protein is CASSPKKWTVNQPQHF.

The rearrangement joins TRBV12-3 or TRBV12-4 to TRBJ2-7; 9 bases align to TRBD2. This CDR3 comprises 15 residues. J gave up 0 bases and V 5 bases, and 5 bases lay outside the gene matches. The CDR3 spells CASSSGGSPSYEQYF. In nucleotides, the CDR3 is TGTGCCAGCAGTAGCGGGGGGTCCCCCTCCTACGAGCAGTACTTC.